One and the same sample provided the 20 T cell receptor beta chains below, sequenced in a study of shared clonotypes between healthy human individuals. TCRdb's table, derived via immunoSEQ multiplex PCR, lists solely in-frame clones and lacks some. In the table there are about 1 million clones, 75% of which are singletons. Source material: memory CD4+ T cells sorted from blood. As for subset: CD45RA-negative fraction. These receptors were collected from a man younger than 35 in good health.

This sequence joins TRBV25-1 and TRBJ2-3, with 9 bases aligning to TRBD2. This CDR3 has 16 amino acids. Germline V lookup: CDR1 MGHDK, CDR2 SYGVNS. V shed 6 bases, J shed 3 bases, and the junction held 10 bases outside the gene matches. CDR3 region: CASSGGLREGTDTQYF. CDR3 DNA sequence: TGTGCCAGCAGCGGGGGGCTGCGGGAGGGGACAGATACGCAGTATTTT. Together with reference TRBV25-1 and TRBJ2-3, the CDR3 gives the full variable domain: EADIYQTPRYLVIGTGKKITLECSQTMGHDKMYWYQQDPGMELHLIHYSYGVNSTEKGDLSSESTVSRIRTEHFPLTLESARPSHTSQYLCASSGGLREGTDTQYFGPGTRLTVL.

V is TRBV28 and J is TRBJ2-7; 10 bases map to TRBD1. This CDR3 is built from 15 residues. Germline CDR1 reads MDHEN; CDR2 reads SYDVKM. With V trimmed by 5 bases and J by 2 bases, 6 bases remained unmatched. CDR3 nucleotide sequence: TGTGCCAGCAGTCGGATCGGGACAGGGGCCTACGAGCAGTACTTC. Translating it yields CASSRIGTGAYEQYF.

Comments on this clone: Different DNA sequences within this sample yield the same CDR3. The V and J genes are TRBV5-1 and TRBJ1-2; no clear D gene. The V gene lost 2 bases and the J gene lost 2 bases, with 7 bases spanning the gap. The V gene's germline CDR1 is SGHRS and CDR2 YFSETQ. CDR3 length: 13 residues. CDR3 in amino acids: CASSLSQNYGYTF. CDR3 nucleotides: TGCGCCAGCAGCTTATCACAAAACTATGGCTACACCTTC.

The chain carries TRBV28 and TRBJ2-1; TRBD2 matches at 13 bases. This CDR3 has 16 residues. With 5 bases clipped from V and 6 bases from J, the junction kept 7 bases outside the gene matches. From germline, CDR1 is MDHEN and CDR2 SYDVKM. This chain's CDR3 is CASSAPLAGGPNEQFF. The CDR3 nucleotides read TGTGCCAGCAGTGCCCCACTAGCGGGGGGGCCCAATGAGCAGTTCTTC.

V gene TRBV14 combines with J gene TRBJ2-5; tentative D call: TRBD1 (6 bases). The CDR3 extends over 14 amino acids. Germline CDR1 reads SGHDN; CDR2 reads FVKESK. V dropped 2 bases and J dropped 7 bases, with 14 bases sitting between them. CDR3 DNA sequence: TGTGCCAGCAGCCAAATACAGGGTGGTGGGACCCAGTACTTC. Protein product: CASSQIQGGGTQYF.

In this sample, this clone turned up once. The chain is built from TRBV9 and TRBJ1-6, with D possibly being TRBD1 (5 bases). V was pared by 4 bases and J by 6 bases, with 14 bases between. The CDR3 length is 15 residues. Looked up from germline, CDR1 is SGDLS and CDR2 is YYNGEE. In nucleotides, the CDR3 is TGTGCCAGCAGCCTAGAGGGACTACGTAATTCACCCCTCCACTTT. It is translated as CASSLEGLRNSPLHF.

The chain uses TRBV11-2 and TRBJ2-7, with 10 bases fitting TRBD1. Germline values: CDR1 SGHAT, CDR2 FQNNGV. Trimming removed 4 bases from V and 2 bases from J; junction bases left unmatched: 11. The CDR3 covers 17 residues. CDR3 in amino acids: CASSSRISGTGAYEQYF. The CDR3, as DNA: TGTGCCAGCAGCTCCCGAATTTCCGGGACAGGGGCCTACGAGCAGTACTTC.

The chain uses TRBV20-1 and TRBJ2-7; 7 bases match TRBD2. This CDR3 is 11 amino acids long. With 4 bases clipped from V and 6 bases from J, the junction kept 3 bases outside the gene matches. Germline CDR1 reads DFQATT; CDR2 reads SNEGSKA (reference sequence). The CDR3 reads CSAKRGSEQYF. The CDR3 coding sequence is TGCAGTGCTAAGCGGGGAAGCGAGCAGTACTTC.

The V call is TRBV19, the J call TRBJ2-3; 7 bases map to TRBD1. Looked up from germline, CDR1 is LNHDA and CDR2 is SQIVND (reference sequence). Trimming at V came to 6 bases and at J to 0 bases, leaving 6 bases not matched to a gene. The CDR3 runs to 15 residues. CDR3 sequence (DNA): TGTGCCAGTAGCCCGGGACAGCCCAGCACAGATACGCAGTATTTT. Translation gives CASSPGQPSTDTQYF.

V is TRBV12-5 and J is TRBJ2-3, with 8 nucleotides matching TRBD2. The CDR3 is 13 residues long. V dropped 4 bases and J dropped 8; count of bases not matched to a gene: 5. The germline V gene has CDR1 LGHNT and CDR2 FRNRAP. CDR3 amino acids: CASGSGGAVTQYF. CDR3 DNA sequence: TGTGCTAGTGGTTCCGGGGGGGCCGTTACGCAGTATTTT.

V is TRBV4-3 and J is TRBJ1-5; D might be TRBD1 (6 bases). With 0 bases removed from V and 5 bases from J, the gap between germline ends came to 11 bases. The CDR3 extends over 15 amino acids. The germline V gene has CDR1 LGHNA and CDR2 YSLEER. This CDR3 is CASSQDGQSHQPQHF. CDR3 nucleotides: TGCGCCAGCAGCCAAGATGGACAGAGCCATCAGCCCCAGCATTTT.

CDR3: CASSLWQGSRNEQYF. The DNA for the CDR3 is TGTGCCAGCAGCTTGTGGCAGGGGAGTAGGAACGAGCAGTACTTC. The chain recombines TRBV7-9 with TRBJ2-7, with D possibly TRBD1 on 6 matching bases. Trimming took 3 bases from V and 5 from J, leaving 17 bases between them. CDR3 size: 15 residues. Germline V lookup: CDR1 SEHNR, CDR2 FQNEAQ (reference sequence).

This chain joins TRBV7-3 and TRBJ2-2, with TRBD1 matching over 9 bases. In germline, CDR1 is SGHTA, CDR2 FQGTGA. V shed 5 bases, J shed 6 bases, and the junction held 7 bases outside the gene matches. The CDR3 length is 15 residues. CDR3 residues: CASSSTGGIAGELFF. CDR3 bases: TGTGCCAGCAGCAGCACAGGGGGCATCGCCGGGGAGCTGTTTTTT. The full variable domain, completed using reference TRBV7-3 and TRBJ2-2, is GAGVSQTPSNKVTEKGKYVELRCDPISGHTALYWYRQSLGQGPEFLIYFQGTGAADDSGLPNDRFFAVRPEGSVSTLKIQRTERGDSAVYLCASSSTGGIAGELFFGEGSRLTVL.

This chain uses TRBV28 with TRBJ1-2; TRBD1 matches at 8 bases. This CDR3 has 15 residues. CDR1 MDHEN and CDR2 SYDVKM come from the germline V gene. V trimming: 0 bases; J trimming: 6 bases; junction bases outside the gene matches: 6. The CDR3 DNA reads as TGTGCCAGCAGTTTATGGGCAGGGGGCGACAATGGCTACACCTTC. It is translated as CASSLWAGGDNGYTF.

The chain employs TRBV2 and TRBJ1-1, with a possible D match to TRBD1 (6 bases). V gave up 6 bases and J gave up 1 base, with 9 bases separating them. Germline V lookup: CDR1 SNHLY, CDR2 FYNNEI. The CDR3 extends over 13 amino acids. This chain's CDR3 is CASRETGNTEAFF. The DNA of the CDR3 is TGTGCCAGCAGGGAGACAGGGAACACTGAAGCTTTCTTT.

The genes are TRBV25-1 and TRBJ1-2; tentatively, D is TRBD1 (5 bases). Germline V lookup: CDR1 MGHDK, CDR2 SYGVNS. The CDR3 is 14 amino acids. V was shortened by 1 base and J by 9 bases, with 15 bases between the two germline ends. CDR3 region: CASSEWDAGGSYTF. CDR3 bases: TGTGCCAGCAGTGAATGGGACGCCGGAGGTAGCTACACCTTC.

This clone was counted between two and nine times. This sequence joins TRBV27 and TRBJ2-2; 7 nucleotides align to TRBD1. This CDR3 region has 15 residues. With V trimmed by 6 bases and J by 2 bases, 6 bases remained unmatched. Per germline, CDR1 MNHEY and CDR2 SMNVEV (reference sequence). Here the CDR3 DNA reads TGTGCCAGCAGACGGGGACAGACAAACACCGGGGAGCTGTTTTTT. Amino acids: CASRRGQTNTGELFF.

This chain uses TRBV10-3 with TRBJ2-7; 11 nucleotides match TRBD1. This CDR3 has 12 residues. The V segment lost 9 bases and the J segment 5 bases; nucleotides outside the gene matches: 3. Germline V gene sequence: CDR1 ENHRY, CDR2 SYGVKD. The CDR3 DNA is TGTGCCATTGGACAGGGGGCCCACGAGCAGTACTTC. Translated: CAIGQGAHEQYF.

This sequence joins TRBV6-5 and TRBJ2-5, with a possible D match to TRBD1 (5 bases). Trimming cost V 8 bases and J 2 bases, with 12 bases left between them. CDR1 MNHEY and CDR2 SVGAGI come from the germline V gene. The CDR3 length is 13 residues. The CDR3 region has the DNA TGTGCCAGCTCCACGACAGTTCAAGAGACCCAGTACTTC. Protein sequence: CASSTTVQETQYF.

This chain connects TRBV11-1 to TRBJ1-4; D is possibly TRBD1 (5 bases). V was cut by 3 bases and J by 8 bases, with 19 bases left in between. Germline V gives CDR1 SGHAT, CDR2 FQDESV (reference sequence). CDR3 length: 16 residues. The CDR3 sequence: CASSFGTGQGAEKLFF. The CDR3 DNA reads TGTGCCAGCAGCTTCGGGACCGGACAAGGAGCCGAAAAACTGTTTTTT.